Many counts were recorded for the clone carrying this TCR beta chain. Antigen specificity is unknown. The data were taken from a study of neurological immune-mediated disorders. Points from the study as a whole: It was the repertoires of 18 of 34 multiple sclerosis patients that phylogenetic grouping placed in one related-CDR3 cluster, which is a possible signature.

Germline loops: CDR1 SGHTA, CDR2 FQGNSA. The CDR3 sequence is 14 residues long. V was trimmed by 4 bases and J by 8 bases, leaving 17 bases between them. TCRdb itself ran the 5' RACE reads through MiXCR, one entry per CDR3 protein. The sample yields fewer than 85,000 distinct CDR3 sequences, less than 4% seen once. V gene TRBV7-2 combines with J gene TRBJ1-2; maybe TRBD1 (5 bases). The sequence was obtained from a man between 25 and 39 years old with multiple sclerosis. The sequenced material came from PBMCs. The CDR3: CASSSMTGGRGYTF. The CDR3, as DNA: TGTGCCAGCAGCTCCATGACTGGGGGTCGGGGCTACACCTTC.